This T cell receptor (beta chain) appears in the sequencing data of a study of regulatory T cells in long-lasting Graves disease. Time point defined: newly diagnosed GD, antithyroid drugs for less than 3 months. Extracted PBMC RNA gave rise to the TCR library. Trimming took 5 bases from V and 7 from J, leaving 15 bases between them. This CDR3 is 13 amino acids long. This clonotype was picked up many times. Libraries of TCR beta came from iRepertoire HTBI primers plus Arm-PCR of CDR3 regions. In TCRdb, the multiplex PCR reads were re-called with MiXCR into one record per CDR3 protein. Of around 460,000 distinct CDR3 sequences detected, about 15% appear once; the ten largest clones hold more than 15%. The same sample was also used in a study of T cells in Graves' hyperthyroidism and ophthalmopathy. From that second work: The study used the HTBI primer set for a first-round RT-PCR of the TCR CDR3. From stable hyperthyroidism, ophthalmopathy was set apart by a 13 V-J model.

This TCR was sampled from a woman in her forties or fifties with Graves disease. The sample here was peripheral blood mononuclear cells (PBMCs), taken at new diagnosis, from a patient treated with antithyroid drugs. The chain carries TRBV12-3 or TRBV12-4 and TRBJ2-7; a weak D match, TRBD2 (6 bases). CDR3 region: CASSERARLEQYF. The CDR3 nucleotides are TGTGCCAGCAGTGAGCGGGCGCGGTTGGAGCAGTACTTC.